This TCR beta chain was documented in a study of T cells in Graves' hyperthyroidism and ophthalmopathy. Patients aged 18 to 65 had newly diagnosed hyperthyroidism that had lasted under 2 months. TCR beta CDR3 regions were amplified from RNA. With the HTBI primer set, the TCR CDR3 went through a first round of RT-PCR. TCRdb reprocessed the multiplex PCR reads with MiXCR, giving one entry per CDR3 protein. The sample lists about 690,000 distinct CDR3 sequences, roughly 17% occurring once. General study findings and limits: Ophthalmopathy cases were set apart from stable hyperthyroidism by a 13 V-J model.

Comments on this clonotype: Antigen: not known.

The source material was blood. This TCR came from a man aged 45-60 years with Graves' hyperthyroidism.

The chain's CDR3 is CASSARPGTVDTQYF. CDR3 sequence (DNA): TGTGCCAGCAGCGCGCGACCCGGGACAGTAGATACGCAGTATTTT. The genes are TRBV7-9 and TRBJ2-3; 7 nucleotides agree with TRBD1. The CDR3 contains 15 residues. From germline, CDR1 is SEHNR and CDR2 FQNEAQ (reference sequence). V dropped 5 bases and J dropped 5; count of bases not matched to a gene: 10. Complete variable domain (other parts from reference TRBV7-9 and TRBJ2-3): DTGVSQNPRHKITKRGQNVTFRCDPISEHNRLYWYRQTLGQGPEFLTYFQNEAQLEKSRLLSDRFSAERPKGSFSTLEIQRTEQGDSAMYLCASSARPGTVDTQYFGPGTRLTVL.